This is a list of T cell receptor beta chains from one sample in a study of T cell clonotyping in hematopoietic cell transplantation. Clones were read by immunoSEQ multiplex PCR, and TCRdb kept only the in-frame ones, dropping some. The data contain some 50,000 clones, approximately 80% of them singletons. This sample comprised peripheral blood mononuclear cells, obtained before stem cell transplant. All receptors come from a man aged 55 to 70 with myelodysplastic syndrome. Some clones in this sample may be carry-over from other donors' samples. Each CDR3 is given with its conserved first and last residue. A D gene is named only where the DNA matches it firmly. Clone size is given for some rows only: seen once, a few or many times, or a class if the clone is expanded.

v_gene	abundance	d_gene	j_gene	CDR3nt	CDR3aa
TRBV4-3	NA	TRBD1	TRBJ2-7	TGCGCCAGCAGCCAGGGGACAGGGGCCTCTTCGAGCTCCTACGAGCAGTACTTC	CASSQGTGASSSSYEQYF
TRBV7-3	once	NA	TRBJ2-5	TGTGCCAGCAGCGCCCCTTGGGAGCCCCCCCGGGGAGAGACCCAGTACTTC	CASSAPWEPPRGETQYF
TRBV7-8	NA	NA	TRBJ1-6	TGTGCCAGCAGCCGACGGACAGATAATTCACCCCTCCACTTT	CASSRRTDNSPLHF
TRBV28	NA	NA	TRBJ1-5	TGTGCCAGCAGTCCATTCAGGCAGGGAGGTCCCCAGCATTTT	CASSPFRQGGPQHF
TRBV30	NA	TRBD1	TRBJ1-2	TGTGCCTGGGGGACAGGCCATAACTATGGCTACACCTTC	CAWGTGHNYGYTF
TRBV30	NA	NA	TRBJ1-4	TGTGCCTGGAGTTCGGGGGACCAGCCTGCAACTAATGAAAAACTGTTTTTT	CAWSSGDQPATNEKLFF
TRBV19	NA	NA	TRBJ2-3	TGTGCCAGTAGTATAGGGGGGCCAAACACAGATACGCAGTATTTT	CASSIGGPNTDTQYF
TRBV7-3	NA	NA	TRBJ1-4	TGTGCCAGCAGCCCCCTAGGTCTGTTTTTT	CASSPLGLFF
TRBV7-9	NA	NA	TRBJ2-6	TGTGCCAGCAGCTTATACAGGACACCTCCCCGCTCTGGGGCCAACGTCCTGACTTTC	CASSLYRTPPRSGANVLTF
TRBV19	NA	NA	TRBJ1-5	TGTGCCAGTAGTATTACAGGGAATCAGCCCCAGCATTTT	CASSITGNQPQHF
TRBV28	NA	NA	TRBJ2-7	TGTGCCAGCAGTTCAGGGGACGGTTCGTACTACGAGCAGTACTTC	CASSSGDGSYYEQYF
TRBV30	NA	NA	TRBJ2-2	TGTGCCTGGAGTCCCTCCTCGACAGGAAAAATCGGGGAGCTGTTTTTT	CAWSPSSTGKIGELFF
TRBV2	NA	NA	TRBJ2-2	TGTGCCAGCAGTGTCCCCCCTCCGGGGGAAGGGGAGCTGTTTTTT	CASSVPPPGEGELFF
TRBV9	NA	NA	TRBJ1-3	TGTGCCAGCAGCTTCAGCAGTGGAAACACCATATATTTT	CASSFSSGNTIYF
TRBV20-1	once	NA	TRBJ2-7	TGCAGTGCTAGAGATGCGATAAAGCAGTACTTC	CSARDAIKQYF
TRBV27	NA	NA	TRBJ1-6	TGTGCCAGCAGTTTACAGGGCAGTAATTCACCCCTCCACTTT	CASSLQGSNSPLHF
TRBV29-1	NA	NA	TRBJ1-3	TGCAGCTCATGCGGGAGCTCTGGAAACACCATATATTTT	CSSCGSSGNTIYF
TRBV11-3	NA	NA	TRBJ2-3	TGTGCCAGCAGCCCTGGCGGCGGGTGGGAAGATACGCAGTATTTT	CASSPGGGWEDTQYF
TRBV5-6	NA	NA	TRBJ2-4	TGTGCCAGCAGCTTGGAACAGAAAAACATTCAGTACTTC	CASSLEQKNIQYF
TRBV16	few	NA	TRBJ1-3	TGTGCCAGCAGCCAATCGGGGGCTGGAAACACCATATATTTT	CASSQSGAGNTIYF
TRBV7-9	NA	NA	TRBJ2-7	TGTGCCAGCAGCTCCGCCTACGAGCAGTACTTC	CASSSAYEQYF
TRBV28	few	TRBD1	TRBJ1-6	TGTGCCAGCAGTTTCCACGGGACAGGGGATTCACCCCTCCACTTT	CASSFHGTGDSPLHF
TRBV7-8	once	NA	TRBJ1-1	TGTGCCAGCCGCTTGCAGTATTCTGCTGAAGCTTTCTTT	CASRLQYSAEAFF
TRBV28	NA	NA	TRBJ1-1	TGTGCCAGCAGTTTATCGGTCTTTAACACTGAAGCTTTCTTT	CASSLSVFNTEAFF
TRBV2	NA	NA	TRBJ2-1	TGTGCCAGCAGTGGGGAACAGGGATTGGGGCCCAATGAGCAGTTCTTC	CASSGEQGLGPNEQFF
TRBV5-1	NA	TRBD1	TRBJ2-2	TGCGCCAGCAGCTGGGACAGGGGAAGGACCGGGGAGCTGTTTTTT	CASSWDRGRTGELFF
TRBV11-2	once	TRBD2	TRBJ2-1	TGTGCCAGCAGCTCCCAGCGGGGGGGCCGCAATGAGCAGTTCTTC	CASSSQRGGRNEQFF
TRBV7-2	NA	TRBD2	TRBJ2-5	TGTGCCAGCAGCTTGGGACTAGCGAAGGAGACCCAGTACTTC	CASSLGLAKETQYF
TRBV6-6	NA	TRBD2	TRBJ2-7	TGTGCTAGCATCCAAACGGCCAGCGGGGGGGCCGGCGAGCAGTACTTC	CASIQTASGGAGEQYF
TRBV29-1	NA	NA	TRBJ1-2	TGCAGCGTTGAAAGGTGGTCGGGATCAGAATTAAGAGATAACTATGGCTACACCTTC	CSVERWSGSELRDNYGYTF
TRBV4-1	NA	NA	TRBJ1-4	TGCGCCAGCAGCCAAGGACAGATCGCTAATGAAAAACTGTTTTTT	CASSQGQIANEKLFF
TRBV29-1	once	NA	TRBJ2-5	TGCAGCGTAAGGGGCAGGCGAGGGGGCCAAGAGACCCAGTACTTC	CSVRGRRGGQETQYF
TRBV28	NA	NA	TRBJ1-5	TGTGCCAGCAGTTTCCGGGCGATTGGCAATCAGCCCCAGCATTTT	CASSFRAIGNQPQHF
TRBV29-1	once	NA	TRBJ1-4	TGCAGCGTTCTTCCAGGGGCGGGTGAAAAACTGTTTTTT	CSVLPGAGEKLFF